What follows is one T cell receptor (beta chain) and its context. Its specificity is not known. This specimen belongs to a study of siplizumab effects on memory and regulatory T cells. Broader study findings: The apparent diversity of naive T cells exceeded that of memory cells, and naive T cells seemed to make a major contribution to the alloresponse. Proliferating Tregs in siplizumab cultures were never verified as suppressive.

Clones were read by immunoSEQ multiplex PCR, and TCRdb kept only the in-frame ones, dropping some. Of about 110,000 clones in the sample, just over 90% are singletons; the top ten hold around 0.75%. Germline-derived CDR1 and CDR2 are MNHNS and SASEGT. J was trimmed by 8 bases and V by 7 bases; bases with no gene match: 10. This CDR3 contains 14 residues. Material: Tregs sorted from blood. This clonotype was obtained from a human donor in good health. The genes are TRBV6-1 and TRBJ1-2; TRBD1 aligns across 10 bases. The CDR3 coding sequence is TGTGCCAGCACTTCTTTGGGACAGGGGTTAGGCTACACCTTC. Translating it yields CASTSLGQGLGYTF.